The 32 T cell receptor beta chains below were found in one sample sequenced in a study of early T cells in non-severe SARS-CoV-2 infection. Using its own MiXCR run on the 5' RACE reads, TCRdb lists one record per CDR3 protein. This sample has 30,000 to 40,000 distinct CDR3 sequences, with approximately 6.9% found just once. The sample consisted of whole blood, taken at baseline. The source is an adult who was a healthcare worker with PCR-confirmed SARS-CoV-2 infection or an uninfected control (not recorded which).

This clonotype was seen more than once but under ten times. This chain uses TRBV4-3 with TRBJ2-1; 8 nucleotides line up with TRBD2. CDR1 is LGHNA, CDR2 YSLEER, per germline. After removal of 0 bases from V and 8 bases from J, the junction contained 15 bases not matched to a gene. The CDR3 length is 18 residues. The CDR3 spells CASSQEGYASGPSDEQFF. Written as DNA, the CDR3 is TGCGCCAGCAGCCAAGAGGGCTATGCTAGCGGGCCCAGCGATGAGCAGTTCTTC.

This clonotype has a count of ten or more. The rearrangement joins TRBV10-3 to TRBJ2-3; a possible D gene is TRBD2 (5 bases). CDR1 and CDR2 from the germline V gene are ENHRY and SYGVKD. This CDR3 contains 15 residues. The V gene lost 7 bases and the J gene lost 8 bases, with 22 bases spanning the gap. This CDR3 reads CAITKGANTGGTQYF. The DNA of the CDR3 is TGTGCCATCACCAAGGGAGCGAACACCGGAGGTACGCAGTATTTT.

This chain joins TRBV19 and TRBJ2-1; 9 bases match TRBD2. The CDR3 has 15 amino acids. With V trimmed by 5 bases and J by 7 bases, 9 bases remained unmatched. Germline CDR1 reads LNHDA; CDR2 reads SQIVND (reference sequence). CDR3 in amino acids: CASSYLAGGPNEQFF. The CDR3 nucleotides read TGTGCCAGTAGTTATCTGGCGGGAGGGCCTAATGAGCAGTTCTTC.

The chain uses TRBV20-1 and TRBJ2-3; 10 bases are shared with TRBD2. Trimming removed 6 bases from V and 4 bases from J; junction bases left unmatched: 10. CDR3 length: 15 amino acids. Germline lookup yields CDR1 DFQATT and CDR2 SNEGSKA (reference sequence). The chain's CDR3 is CSATLAGAFPDTQYF. CDR3 DNA: TGCAGTGCGACCCTAGCGGGAGCCTTCCCAGATACGCAGTATTTT.

In this sample, this clonotype turned up a few times. V is TRBV2 and J is TRBJ1-1, with 7 bases that match TRBD1. The germline V gene encodes CDR1 SNHLY and CDR2 FYNNEI. J gave up 4 bases and V 7 bases, and 3 bases lay outside the gene matches. The length of the CDR3 is 12 residues. CDR3 in amino acids: CASKGGGTEAFF. DNA for the CDR3: TGTGCCAGCAAAGGGGGCGGCACTGAAGCTTTCTTT. Supplemented by reference TRBV2 and TRBJ1-1, the full variable domain reads EPEVTQTPSHQVTQMGQEVILRCVPISNHLYFYWYRQILGQKVEFLVSFYNNEISEKSEIFDDQFSVERPDGSNFTLKIRSTKLEDSAMYFCASKGGGTEAFFGQGTRLTVV.

This clonotype has a handful of counts. V and J are TRBV29-1 and TRBJ1-5; no reliable D call. Germline lookup yields CDR1 SQVTM and CDR2 ANQGSEA. V dropped 5 bases and J dropped 0 bases, with 5 bases sitting between them. The CDR3 contains 12 residues. The CDR3 DNA follows: TGCAGCGTTAGAAATAGCAATCAGCCCCAGCATTTT. The encoded protein is CSVRNSNQPQHF.

The table lists this clonotype with a few counts. This chain uses TRBV2 with TRBJ2-7; tentatively, D is TRBD1 or TRBD2 (5 bases each). Germline V lookup: CDR1 SNHLY, CDR2 FYNNEI. Trimming removed 8 bases from V and 7 bases from J, with 18 bases in between. The CDR3 runs 13 residues. This chain's CDR3 is CASRDGVNPEQYV. DNA of the CDR3: TGTGCCAGCCGGGACGGGGTTAATCCGGAGCAGTACGTC.

In this sample, this clonotype is medium-sized. The junction shows a germline mismatch at one end, possibly a read error. This sequence joins TRBV7-7 and TRBJ2-1, with 8 bases that match TRBD2. The CDR3 contains 16 residues. Looked up from germline, CDR1 is SSHAT and CDR2 is FNYEAQ (reference sequence). The CDR3 DNA reads as TGTGCTAGCAGCTTAGGGGGGACTAGTGTCTACAATGAGCAGTTCTTC. It codes for CASSLGGTSVYNEQFF.

This rearrangement joins TRBV5-1 to TRBJ2-3; 8 bases map to TRBD1. The CDR3 is 16 amino acids. V dropped 4 bases and J dropped 0; count of bases not matched to a gene: 7. Germline V gene lookup returns CDR1 SGHRS and CDR2 YFSETQ. Here the CDR3 DNA reads TGCGCCAGCAGCCGCCAGGGGGCCGCTAGCACAGATACGCAGTATTTT. It specifies CASSRQGAASTDTQYF.

The V and J genes are TRBV7-9 and TRBJ2-1; D remains ambiguous. The CDR3 totals 13 residues. The V gene lost 3 bases and the J gene lost 3 bases, with 6 bases spanning the gap. Germline CDR1 SEHNR, CDR2 FQNEAQ (reference sequence). The CDR3 DNA follows: TGTGCCAGCAGCTTGATCTACTACAATGAGCAGTTCTTC. As protein: CASSLIYYNEQFF.

By proportion, this clonotype is medium-sized (0.01 to 0.1%). Written as DNA, the CDR3 is TGTGCCAGCAGTAAAGAAGGTAGCGCCTTATACAATGAGCAGTTCTTC. It yields the protein CASSKEGSALYNEQFF. The J gene is TRBJ2-1, the V gene TRBV11-2; tentative D call: TRBD2 (5 bases). The germline V gene encodes CDR1 SGHAT and CDR2 FQNNGV. V was pared by 6 bases and J by 4 bases, with 19 bases between. The CDR3 has 16 amino acids.

This clonotype has at least ten counts. The gene calls are TRBV20-1 and TRBJ2-5; D is ambiguous. This CDR3 spans 13 amino acids. Germline-derived CDR1 and CDR2 are DFQATT and SNEGSKA (reference sequence). The V end was cut by 6 bases, the J end by 3 bases, with 14 bases between. The CDR3 protein is CSARITGEETQYF. The CDR3 DNA sequence: TGCAGTGCGCGGATTACTGGGGAAGAGACCCAGTACTTC.

The genes are TRBV6-6 and TRBJ2-5; D is undetermined. This CDR3 comprises 16 residues. Germline CDR1 MNHNY, CDR2 SVGAGI (reference sequence). With 2 bases removed from V and 0 bases from J, the gap between germline ends came to 13 bases. CDR3 nucleotides: TGTGCCAGCAGTTACACGCGCGTGCTAAACCAAGAGACCCAGTACTTC. It codes for CASSYTRVLNQETQYF.

The table lists this clonotype with many counts. This rearrangement joins TRBV20-1 to TRBJ1-1, with D unclear. Germline-derived CDR1 and CDR2 are DFQATT and SNEGSKA (reference sequence). The CDR3 runs to 12 residues. V lost 1 base and J 1 base, leaving 4 bases between the germline ends. DNA for the CDR3: TGCAGTGCTAGAGTCCAGAACACTGAAGCTTTCTTT. It specifies CSARVQNTEAFF.

This clonotype was recorded at least ten times. The chain combines TRBV6-6 with TRBJ2-7; D is perhaps TRBD1 (6 bases). Germline CDR1 reads MNHNY; CDR2 reads SVGAGI (reference sequence). Trimming took 6 bases from V and 3 from J, leaving 9 bases between them. This CDR3 contains 12 residues. CDR3 amino acids: CASSPGHYEQYV. CDR3 DNA sequence: TGTGCCAGCAGCCCGGGACACTACGAGCAGTACGTC.

The chain uses TRBV4-1 and TRBJ1-4; weak D call: TRBD1 (5 bases). The germline gives CDR1 MGHRA, CDR2 YSYEKL. This CDR3 region has 15 residues. V was shortened by 1 base and J by 7 bases, with 13 bases between the two germline ends. The CDR3, as DNA: TGCGCCAGCAGCCAAGTTCGTGGGCAGGGTGAAAAACTGTTTTTT. Translating gives CASSQVRGQGEKLFF.

This clonotype was detected ten times or more. CDR3 DNA: TGTGCCAGCAGAAGGACAGGGCGGTACGAGCAGTACTTC. Its protein is CASRRTGRYEQYF. The genes are TRBV11-2 and TRBJ2-7; 8 nucleotides line up with TRBD1. Trimming removed 6 bases from V and 4 bases from J; junction bases left unmatched: 5. This CDR3 is 13 amino acids long. Germline values: CDR1 SGHAT, CDR2 FQNNGV.

The rearrangement joins TRBV7-9 to TRBJ2-5; a possible D gene is TRBD1 (5 bases). Per germline, CDR1 SEHNR and CDR2 FQNEAQ (reference sequence). The V end lost 7 bases, the J end lost 0 bases, and 12 bases lay between the germline ends. CDR3 length: 14 residues. The CDR3 loop is CASNHWGYQETQYF. CDR3 in DNA: TGTGCCAGCAACCATTGGGGCTACCAAGAGACCCAGTACTTC.

This clonotype was detected ten times or more. V usage is TRBV5-1 and J usage is TRBJ2-2, with TRBD2 identical over 7 bases. The CDR3 has 16 amino acids. The V gene end was trimmed by 0 bases and the J gene end by 0 bases; junction bases not matched to a gene: 2. Germline V CDR1 and CDR2: SGHRS, YFSETQ. The CDR3 DNA is TGCGCCAGCAGCTTGGTTGGACTAGCGAACACCGGGGAGCTGTTTTTT. Translated: CASSLVGLANTGELFF. The complete variable domain, with remaining parts taken from reference TRBV5-1 and TRBJ2-2, reads KAGVTQTPRYLIKTRGQQVTLSCSPISGHRSVSWYQQTPGQGLQFLFEYFSETQRNKGNFPGRFSGRQFSNSRSEMNVSTLELGDSALYLCASSLVGLANTGELFFGEGSRLTVL.

This clonotype was counted many times. The gene calls are TRBV10-3 and TRBJ2-5; D may be TRBD2 (6 bases). Deletions cut 3 bases from V and 0 bases from J, with 14 bases between. CDR3 size: 16 residues. Germline lookup yields CDR1 ENHRY and CDR2 SYGVKD. The CDR3 region has the DNA TGTGCCATCAGTGACGCGAGGGAGGCCAACCAAGAGACCCAGTACTTC. Translation gives CAISDAREANQETQYF.

The V call is TRBV7-8, the J call TRBJ2-3, with TRBD1 as a possible D gene (6 bases). This CDR3 spans 15 amino acids. Germline CDR1 is SGHVS and CDR2 is FQNEAQ. V was cut by 3 bases and J by 2 bases, with 12 bases left in between. The CDR3 is CASSFGQQYTDTQYF. The CDR3 DNA is TGTGCCAGCAGCTTCGGACAGCAGTACACAGATACGCAGTATTTT.

Many counts were recorded for this clonotype. V and J are TRBV14 and TRBJ1-2, with D perhaps TRBD1 (6 bases). The V end was cut by 4 bases, the J end by 8 bases, with 17 bases between. Germline loops: CDR1 SGHDN, CDR2 FVKESK. The length of the CDR3 is 14 residues. The chain's CDR3 is CASSLLRGAGGYTF. CDR3 nucleotide sequence: TGTGCCAGCAGCCTTTTGAGGGGGGCAGGAGGCTACACCTTC. Together with reference TRBV14 and TRBJ1-2, the CDR3 gives the full variable domain: EAGVTQFPSHSVIEKGQTVTLRCDPISGHDNLYWYRRVMGKEIKFLLHFVKESKQDESGMPNNRFLAERTGGTYSTLKVQPAELEDSGVYFCASSLLRGAGGYTFGSGTRLTVV.

This clonotype has a count of ten or more. The CDR3 region is CATSRDVQTYEQYV. The DNA of the CDR3 is TGTGCCACCAGCAGAGATGTCCAGACCTACGAGCAGTACGTC. This chain links TRBV15 with TRBJ2-7; the D is unclear. V was clipped by 0 bases and J by 2 bases, with 8 bases between them. The CDR3 length is 14 residues. The germline CDR1 and CDR2 sequences are LNHNV and YYDKDF (reference sequence).

V gene TRBV4-1 combines with J gene TRBJ2-3, with D possibly called TRBD1 or TRBD2 (5 bases each). Germline V gene lookup returns CDR1 MGHRA and CDR2 YSYEKL. The CDR3 length is 18 residues. Trimming removed 5 bases from V and 6 bases from J, with 27 bases in between. The CDR3 protein is CASSLLHGAGKYSDTQYF. The CDR3 coding sequence is TGCGCCAGCAGCTTACTTCACGGGGCTGGCAAATATAGTGATACGCAGTATTTT.

This clonotype was observed a handful of times. The chain joins TRBV21-1 to TRBJ1-5; the D call TRBD1 from the table was never checked on the DNA. TRBV21-1 has pseudogene status. This CDR3 spans 16 amino acids. CDR3 sequence reads: CASSKATGAYHQPQHF. The CDR3 DNA reads as TGTGCCAGCAGCAAAGCGACAGGGGCGTATCATCAGCCCCAGCATTTT.

This clonotype was seen ten or more times. The V and J genes are TRBV6-6 and TRBJ2-5; the D is unclear. Germline V gene lookup returns CDR1 MNHNY and CDR2 SVGAGI (reference sequence). The CDR3 loop spans 11 amino acids. V lost 0 bases to trimming and J lost 8 bases, with 4 bases between them. The CDR3 DNA sequence: TGTGCCAGCAGTTACTCTTATACCCAGTACTTC. The encoded protein is CASSYSYTQYF.

This chain uses TRBV20-1 with TRBJ2-7; TRBD2 aligns across 8 bases. V lost 0 bases to trimming and J lost 0 bases; unmatched junction nucleotides: 7. From germline, CDR1 is DFQATT and CDR2 SNEGSKA (reference sequence). This CDR3 region has 16 residues. The CDR3, as DNA: TGCAGTGCTAGAGATGTACTAGCGGAAAACTCCTACGAGCAGTACTTC. It specifies CSARDVLAENSYEQYF.

The genes are TRBV24-1 and TRBJ2-1; no reliable D call. Germline loops: CDR1 KGHDR, CDR2 SFDVKD. The CDR3 sequence is 15 residues long. Trimming took 4 bases from V and 6 from J, leaving 15 bases between them. CDR3 sequence reads: CATSDPNSGRNEQFF. CDR3 nucleotide sequence: TGTGCCACCAGTGACCCAAACTCCGGCCGCAATGAGCAGTTCTTC.

This clonotype was counted between two and nine times. This sequence joins TRBV10-3 and TRBJ2-7, with D perhaps given as TRBD1 or TRBD2 (5 bases each). The CDR3 spans 14 residues. The germline V and J ends were trimmed by 2 bases and 2 bases, with 10 bases remaining between them. Germline CDR1 is ENHRY and CDR2 is SYGVKD. CDR3: CAISERDAAYEQYF. DNA of the CDR3: TGTGCCATCAGTGAGCGGGACGCCGCCTACGAGCAGTACTTC.

This clonotype was found a few times. The chain joins TRBV7-9 to TRBJ2-2; 7 positions match TRBD1. This CDR3 comprises 19 residues. After removal of 2 bases from V and 1 base from J, the junction contained 13 bases not matched to a gene. Per the germline V gene, CDR1 is SEHNR and CDR2 is FQNEAQ (reference sequence). The CDR3 loop is CASSLMTGSKTGNTGELFF. CDR3 DNA: TGTGCCAGCAGCTTAATGACAGGGAGTAAAACTGGGAACACCGGGGAGCTGTTTTTT.

This clonotype was observed at least ten times. J is TRBJ1-1 and V is TRBV7-2; D unresolved. This CDR3 contains 15 residues. CDR1 and CDR2 from the germline V gene are SGHTA and FQGNSA. The ends were cut back, 5 bases at V and 0 bases at J, with 13 bases in the middle. The CDR3 coding sequence is TGTGCCAGCAGCGAGCGCCCCATTATGAACACTGAAGCTTTCTTT. Its translation: CASSERPIMNTEAFF. The full variable domain, in which reference TRBV7-2 and TRBJ1-1 provide the parts outside the CDR3, is GAGVSQSPSNKVTEKGKDVELRCDPISGHTALYWYRQSLGQGLEFLIYFQGNSAPDKSGLPSDRFSAERTGGSVSTLTIQRTQQEDSAVYLCASSERPIMNTEAFFGQGTRLTVV.

This clonotype was seen a handful of times. The gene calls are TRBV4-2 and TRBJ2-1; 14 bases are shared with TRBD2. This CDR3 has 18 amino acids. Germline CDR1 and CDR2: LGHNA and YNFKEQ. The V gene end was trimmed by 5 bases and the J gene end by 7 bases; junction bases not matched to a gene: 13. Written as DNA, the CDR3 is TGTGCCAGCAGCGGACCGACTAGCGGGAGGGCCCTCCTTAATGAGCAGTTCTTC. Protein sequence: CASSGPTSGRALLNEQFF.